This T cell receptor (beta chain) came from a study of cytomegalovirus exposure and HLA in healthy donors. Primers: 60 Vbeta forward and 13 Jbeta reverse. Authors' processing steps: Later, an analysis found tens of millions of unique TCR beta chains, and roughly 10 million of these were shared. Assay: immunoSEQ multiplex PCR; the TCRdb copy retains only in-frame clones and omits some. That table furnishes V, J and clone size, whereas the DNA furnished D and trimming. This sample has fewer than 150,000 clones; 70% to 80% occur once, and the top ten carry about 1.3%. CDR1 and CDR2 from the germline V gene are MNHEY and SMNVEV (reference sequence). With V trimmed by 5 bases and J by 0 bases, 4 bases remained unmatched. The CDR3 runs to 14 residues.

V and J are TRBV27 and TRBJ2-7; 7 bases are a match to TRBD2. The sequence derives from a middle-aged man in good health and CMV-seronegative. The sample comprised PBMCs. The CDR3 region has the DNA TGTGCCAGCAGTACGACGGGGGGCTCCTACGAGCAGTACTTC. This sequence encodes CASSTTGGSYEQYF.